The 2 T cell receptor beta chains in this list originate from one sample, sequenced in a study of T cells in Graves' hyperthyroidism and ophthalmopathy. Amplification of TCR beta CDR3 regions was performed using RNA transcripts as template. Using the HTBI primer set, a first-round RT-PCR was run on the TCR CDR3. Each CDR3 protein gets one entry after TCRdb re-called the multiplex PCR reads with MiXCR. The profile shows a few hundred thousand distinct CDR3 sequences, 15% to 19% of them singletons. The specimen was blood. Receptor source: a woman aged 18-29 years with Graves' hyperthyroidism that later progressed to Graves' ophthalmopathy.

The rearrangement links TRBV15 to TRBJ2-7; 8 bases agree with TRBD2. There are 15 residues in the CDR3. Germline V gene data show CDR1 as LNHNV and CDR2 as YYDKDF (reference sequence). The junction had 10 bases not matched to a gene; V was cut back by 5 bases and J by 4 bases. In nucleotides, the CDR3 is TGTGCCACCAGCCGGGAGGGGGGTACGCTTTACGAGCAGTACTTC. This gives the protein CATSREGGTLYEQYF.

This clonotype was detected many times. The chain is built from TRBV11-2 and TRBJ2-7, with D perhaps given as TRBD1 or TRBD2 (6 bases each). Trimming removed 5 bases from V and 6 bases from J, with 14 bases in between. The germline V gene encodes CDR1 SGHAT and CDR2 FQNNGV. The CDR3 loop spans 13 amino acids. The CDR3 spells CASSPTGAPEQYF. CDR3 nucleotides: TGTGCCAGCAGCCCCACGGGGGCCCCCGAGCAGTACTTC.